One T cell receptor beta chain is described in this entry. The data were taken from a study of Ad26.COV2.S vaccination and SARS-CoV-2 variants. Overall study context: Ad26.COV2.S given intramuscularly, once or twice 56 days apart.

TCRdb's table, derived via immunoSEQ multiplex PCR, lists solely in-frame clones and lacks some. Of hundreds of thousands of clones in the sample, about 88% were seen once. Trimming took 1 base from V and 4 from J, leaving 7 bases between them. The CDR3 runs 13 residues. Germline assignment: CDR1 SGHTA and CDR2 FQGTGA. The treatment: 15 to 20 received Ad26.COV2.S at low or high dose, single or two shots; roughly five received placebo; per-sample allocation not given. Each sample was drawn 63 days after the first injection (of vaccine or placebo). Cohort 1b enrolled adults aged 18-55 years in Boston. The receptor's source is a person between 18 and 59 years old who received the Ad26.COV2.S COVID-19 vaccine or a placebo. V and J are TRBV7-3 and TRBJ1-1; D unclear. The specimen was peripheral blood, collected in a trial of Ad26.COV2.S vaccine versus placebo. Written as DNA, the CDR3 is TGTGCCAGCAGCTTAAGGGTTTTCACTGAAGCTTTCTTT. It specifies CASSLRVFTEAFF.